This T cell receptor beta chain was obtained from a study of blood T cell repertoires in COVID-19. Whole-study context: The United States, Italy and Spain supplied acute and convalescent COVID-19 samples. Sources were T cells, B-cell-depleted T cells, or PBMCs; the material itself was cDNA or gDNA.

In the original analysis: It was from reference gene primer amplification that nucleated cell counts were estimated. The repertoire was sequenced with immunoSEQ multiplex PCR; TCRdb's copy has only in-frame clones and lacks some. The V and J calls and the clone size are those of that table, but D and trimming were determined from the DNA. Here the sample spans around 100,000 clones, 84% being singletons. This CDR3 comprises 18 residues. Trimming removed 0 bases from V and 5 bases from J, with 21 bases in between. Germline V gene lookup returns CDR1 MNHEY and CDR2 SVGEGT. The specimen was peripheral blood. V is TRBV6-2 or TRBV6-3 and J is TRBJ2-3, with D perhaps TRBD2 (6 bases). The TCR sequence derives from a man between 65 and 80 years old with active or convalescent COVID-19. CDR3 region: CASSYSIGAGLSGDTQYF. CDR3 sequence (DNA): TGTGCCAGCAGTTACTCGATAGGTGCCGGACTATCAGGAGATACGCAGTATTTT.